This passage covers 18 T cell receptor beta chains from one sample sequenced in a study of OX40 agonist ivuxolimab in advanced cancers. Method: immunoSEQ multiplex PCR; TCRdb's copy keeps in-frame clones and lacks some. The sample includes around 86,000 clones, 85% to 95% of them seen just once. Sequenced here: CD4+ or CD8+ T cells sorted from blood, sampled in a trial of the OX40 agonist ivuxolimab. Source of these receptors: an adult with an advanced solid tumor such as melanoma, head and neck, liver or kidney cancer.

V and J are TRBV19 and TRBJ1-5; D ambiguous. V was clipped by 3 bases and J by 2 bases, with 8 bases between them. CDR3 length: 14 residues. The V gene's germline CDR1 is LNHDA and CDR2 SQIVND (reference sequence). CDR3 DNA: TGTGCCAGTAGTATCCTTCCGGGCAATCAGCCCCAGCATTTT. This sequence encodes CASSILPGNQPQHF.

In DNA form, the CDR3 reads TGTGCCAGTAGTATCTGGACAGGCTCTGGAAACACCATATATTTT. Translating it yields CASSIWTGSGNTIYF. The gene calls are TRBV19 and TRBJ1-3, with 7 nucleotides matching TRBD1. This CDR3 has 15 amino acids. Germline V gene sequence: CDR1 LNHDA, CDR2 SQIVND (reference sequence). V lost 3 bases, J lost 0 bases, and 2 bases stayed unmatched. Supplemented by reference TRBV19 and TRBJ1-3, the full variable domain reads DGGITQSPKYLFRKEGQNVTLSCEQNLNHDAMYWYRQDPGQGLRLIYYSQIVNDFQKGDIAEGYSVSREKKESFPLTVTSAQKNPTAFYLCASSIWTGSGNTIYFGEGSWLTVV.

This sequence joins TRBV19 and TRBJ1-5; D remains ambiguous. Trimming left V 3 bases short and J 7 bases short, with 10 bases between. CDR3 length equals 13 residues. CDR1 is LNHDA and CDR2 is SQIVND in the germline V gene (reference sequence). The CDR3 nucleotides are TGTGCCAGTAGTATCCCTTTTCGACAGCCCCAGCATTTT. Residues: CASSIPFRQPQHF.

The CDR3 protein is CASSHRPAGVGPDTQYF. In DNA form, the CDR3 reads TGTGCCAGTAGTCACCGGCCCGCCGGGGTGGGGCCAGATACGCAGTATTTT. This sequence joins TRBV19 and TRBJ2-3, with D perhaps given as TRBD1 or TRBD2 (5 bases each). Trimming pared 5 bases from V and 4 bases from J, leaving 22 bases between. The CDR3 extends over 17 amino acids. Germline CDR1 reads LNHDA; CDR2 reads SQIVND (reference sequence). Looking up the rest from reference TRBV19 and TRBJ2-3 gives the full variable domain: DGGITQSPKYLFRKEGQNVTLSCEQNLNHDAMYWYRQDPGQGLRLIYYSQIVNDFQKGDIAEGYSVSREKKESFPLTVTSAQKNPTAFYLCASSHRPAGVGPDTQYFGPGTRLTVL.

CDR3 in DNA: TGCGCCAGCAGTCCCCCAGCTAACACCGGGGAGCTGTTTTTT. It specifies CASSPPANTGELFF. J is TRBJ2-2 and V is TRBV4-1; D gene uncertain. V lost 6 bases and J lost 2, with 10 bases in between. The CDR3 totals 14 residues. CDR1 is MGHRA and CDR2 is YSYEKL in the germline V gene.

The CDR3 region is CATSRVGEGNQPQHF. CDR3 DNA: TGCGCCACCTCGAGGGTGGGGGAGGGCAATCAGCCCCAGCATTTT. The chain links TRBV4-1 to TRBJ1-5; D may be TRBD1 (5 bases). Germline V gives CDR1 MGHRA, CDR2 YSYEKL. The V end lost 10 bases, the J end lost 2 bases, and 18 bases lay between the germline ends. The CDR3 length is 15 residues.

In this sample, this clone turned up once. The J gene is TRBJ1-2, the V gene TRBV28; 9 nucleotides line up with TRBD1. With 3 bases clipped from V and 6 bases from J, the junction kept 14 bases outside the gene matches. Looked up from germline, CDR1 is MDHEN and CDR2 is SYDVKM. The CDR3 loop spans 17 amino acids. The CDR3 protein is CASSLHTPRTGEHGYTF. The CDR3 coding sequence is TGTGCCAGCAGTTTGCACACCCCGCGGACAGGGGAACATGGCTACACCTTC.

The CDR3 DNA reads as TGTGCCAGCAGCCCCAGAAGCATCGTAGAGCGCACAGATACGCAGTATTTT. It encodes CASSPRSIVERTDTQYF. V and J are TRBV7-2 and TRBJ2-3; D gene ambiguous. Trimming removed 5 bases from V and 1 base from J, with 19 bases in between. This CDR3 spans 17 amino acids. CDR1 is SGHTA, CDR2 FQGNSA, per germline.

This chain joins TRBV11-2 and TRBJ2-1; 11 nucleotides line up with TRBD2. The CDR3 consists of 17 residues. CDR1 and CDR2 (germline): SGHAT, FQNNGV. V lost 0 bases, J lost 1 base, and 2 bases stayed unmatched. CDR3 amino acids: CASSLDLAGGSYNEQFF. The CDR3 DNA reads TGTGCCAGCAGCTTAGACCTAGCGGGAGGTTCCTACAATGAGCAGTTCTTC.

The chain combines TRBV27 with TRBJ2-7; 10 bases line up with TRBD1. V shed 8 bases, J shed 2 bases, and the junction held 0 bases outside the gene matches. Germline loops: CDR1 MNHEY, CDR2 SMNVEV (reference sequence). CDR3 length: 12 residues. The CDR3 nucleotides read TGTGCCAGCGGACAGGGGGCCTACGAGCAGTACTTC. This sequence encodes CASGQGAYEQYF.

The genes are TRBV7-9 and TRBJ2-7; TRBD2 agrees at 8 bases. This CDR3 contains 15 residues. Trimming at V came to 5 bases and at J to 2 bases, leaving 8 bases not matched to a gene. Germline CDR1 is SEHNR and CDR2 is FQNEAQ (reference sequence). Here the CDR3 reads CASSTPTAGAYEQYF. CDR3 sequence (DNA): TGTGCCAGCAGCACCCCGACAGCGGGGGCCTACGAGCAGTACTTC.

Only one count was recorded for this clone. The chain links TRBV27 to TRBJ2-1, with 11 nucleotides matching TRBD2. The germline V gene has CDR1 MNHEY and CDR2 SMNVEV (reference sequence). V dropped 6 bases and J dropped 6; count of bases not matched to a gene: 4. The CDR3 length is 14 residues. The CDR3 is CASRHGLAGNEQFF. CDR3 in DNA: TGTGCCAGCAGGCACGGACTAGCGGGCAATGAGCAGTTCTTC.

This chain connects TRBV7-6 to TRBJ2-3; D possibly corresponds to TRBD2 (5 bases). Germline V gene data show CDR1 as SGHVS and CDR2 as FNYEAQ. V was cut by 5 bases and J by 4 bases, with 10 bases left in between. The CDR3 is made up of 13 amino acids. CDR3 in amino acids: CASSQGGPDTQYF. The CDR3 DNA reads as TGTGCCAGCAGCCAAGGCGGGCCAGATACGCAGTATTTT.

The table lists this clone with a count of one. The V gene is TRBV10-3, the J gene TRBJ1-1; perhaps TRBD1 as D (5 bases). CDR1 ENHRY and CDR2 SYGVKD come from the germline V gene. V lost 0 bases, J lost 1 base, and 15 bases lay in between. The CDR3 runs to 17 residues. The CDR3 coding sequence is TGTGCCATCAGTGAGTCAAGAACTCAGGGATCGAACACTGAAGCTTTCTTT. This codes for CAISESRTQGSNTEAFF.

The V and J genes are TRBV5-6 and TRBJ2-1; D is perhaps TRBD1 (5 bases). Germline CDR1 reads SGHDT; CDR2 reads YYEEEE. V lost 4 bases and J 6 bases, leaving 17 bases between the germline ends. The CDR3 consists of 15 residues. The CDR3 region has the DNA TGTGCCAGCAGCGCCAGGGTTGGAATTTTCAATGAGCAGTTCTTC. Translation: CASSARVGIFNEQFF. The variable domain in full, completed from reference TRBV5-6 and TRBJ2-1, reads DAGVTQSPTHLIKTRGQQVTLRCSPKSGHDTVSWYQQALGQGPQFIFQYYEEEERQRGNFPDRFSGHQFPNYSSELNVNALLLGDSALYLCASSARVGIFNEQFFGPGTRLTVL.

The chain couples TRBV11-2 to TRBJ2-7; no reliable D call. This CDR3 comprises 15 residues. Germline CDR1 is SGHAT and CDR2 is FQNNGV. Trimming pared 5 bases from V and 6 bases from J, leaving 20 bases between. CDR3 nucleotide sequence: TGTGCCAGCAGCCTCGGGTCTGCAGTCGGATCCGAGCAGTACTTC. This sequence encodes CASSLGSAVGSEQYF.

The chain combines TRBV11-2 with TRBJ1-1, with a tentative D call TRBD1 (5 bases). Germline V gene data show CDR1 as SGHAT and CDR2 as FQNNGV. The CDR3 sequence is 14 residues long. V gave up 1 base and J gave up 4 bases, with 10 bases separating them. CDR3 protein: CASSLGQIATEAFF. CDR3 nucleotide sequence: TGTGCCAGCAGCTTAGGACAGATCGCCACTGAAGCTTTCTTT.

The V call is TRBV27, the J call TRBJ2-1; no firm D call. The CDR3 extends over 15 amino acids. The V gene's germline CDR1 is MNHEY and CDR2 SMNVEV (reference sequence). V lost 4 bases and J lost 0, with 10 bases in between. CDR3 nucleotide sequence: TGTGCCAGCAGTTGGTCAGGATTCTCCTACAATGAGCAGTTCTTC. Translation: CASSWSGFSYNEQFF.